Following are 15 T cell receptor beta chains from one sample sequenced in a study of tumor and adjacent non-tumor tissue in lung cancer. The template was RNA from unsorted bulk tissue. TCRbeta libraries were built with three rounds of nested PCR, modified from ARM-PCR. MiXCR, applied by TCRdb to the multiplex PCR reads, yields one record per CDR3 protein. The sample contains tens of thousands of distinct CDR3 sequences, just under 75% of which appear only once. The material sequenced was lung tumor tissue. Every receptor here comes from a woman between 40 and 55 years old with non-small cell lung cancer.

In this sample, this clonotype turned up once. The junction shows a germline mismatch at one end, possibly a read error. The V gene is TRBV29-1, the J gene TRBJ2-1, with 8 positions matching TRBD1. The CDR3 runs to 11 residues. Germline CDR1 SQVTM, CDR2 ANQGSEA. The CDR3 DNA reads TGCAGCATTACCACACAGGGGGAGAAGTTTTTC. Protein product: CSITTQGEKFF.

This clonotype is a singleton in its sample. The CDR3 ends on some other residue instead of the conserved phenylalanine or tryptophan, so this is likely a read error. This sequence joins TRBV12-3 or TRBV12-4 and TRBJ1-3; D gene uncertain. The CDR3 length is 15 residues. This CDR3 is CASSPSGPWRNTIYS. The CDR3 DNA follows: TGTGCCAGCAGTCCGTCCGGACCCTGGAGAAACACAATATATTCT.

V is TRBV21-1 and J is TRBJ2-1; TRBD1 was called by the table and not checked on the DNA. TRBV21-1 constitutes a pseudogene. The CDR3 totals 16 residues. DNA for the CDR3: TGTGCCAGCAGCAAATATGGGTGGGGGCATCGCAATGAGCAGTTCTTC. Encoded protein: CASSKYGWGHRNEQFF.

Turning to this clonotype: This likely comes from a read error, as the CDR3 has no conserved phenylalanine or tryptophan at its end. The chain links TRBV4-2 to TRBJ1-2; no firm D call. The CDR3 loop spans 17 amino acids. The germline V gene has CDR1 LGHNA and CDR2 YNFKEQ. The CDR3 coding sequence is TGTGCCAGCAGCCAAGAACCCGGTACAACGATTAACTATGGTTACACCTTG. Protein: CASSQEPGTTINYGYTL.

This clonotype occurred a few times. The junction does not match germline at one end; this may be a read error. This chain connects TRBV11-1 to TRBJ1-1; 9 nucleotides match TRBD1. This CDR3 has 15 residues. CDR1 SGHAT and CDR2 FQDESV come from the germline V gene (reference sequence). The CDR3 loop reads CASSLAGQGITDAFF. In DNA, the CDR3 is TGTGCCAGCAGCCTTGCGGGACAGGGAATCACTGACGCTTTCTTT. Variable domain in full (rest from reference TRBV11-1 and TRBJ1-1): EAEVAQSPRYKITEKSQAVAFWCDPISGHATLYWYRQILGQGPELLVQFQDESVVDDSQLPKDRFSAERLKGVDSTLKIQPAELGDSAMYLCASSLAGQGITDAFFGQGTRLTVV.

This clonotype was picked up a small number of times. A much larger clone is a single base away; this may be a read error. V is TRBV6-5 and J is TRBJ2-3; possible D gene TRBD2, 5 bases. This CDR3 comprises 16 residues. Germline V gene lookup returns CDR1 MNHEY and CDR2 SVGAGI. The CDR3 region has the DNA TGTGACAGCAGTTACACGGGGAGCGGATGGGCAGATACGCAGTATTTT. It encodes CDSSYTGSGWADTQYF.

The chain is built from TRBV11-2 and TRBJ2-3, with D tentatively TRBD1 (5 bases). CDR3 length: 12 amino acids. The germline V gene encodes CDR1 SGHAT and CDR2 FQNNGV. Deletions cut 10 bases from V and 2 bases from J, with 10 bases between. CDR3 loop: CANRHLTDTQYF. The CDR3 DNA is TGTGCCAACAGGCACCTCACAGATACGCAGTATTTT.

This clonotype has ten or more counts. The J gene is TRBJ2-3, the V gene TRBV12-3 or TRBV12-4; 9 nucleotides agree with TRBD2. The CDR3 consists of 14 residues. J gave up 7 bases and V 5 bases, and 7 bases lay outside the gene matches. In DNA, the CDR3 is TGTGCCAGCAGTCCCGGGACTAGCATACATACGCAGTATTTT. This translates into CASSPGTSIHTQYF.

Regarding this clonotype: Germline and junction disagree at one end, which may indicate a read error. CDR3 in amino acids: CATSLESGQADTEAFF. The CDR3 nucleotides read TGTGCCACCAGCCTAGAGTCAGGCCAGGCGGACACTGAAGCTTTCTTT. The chain couples TRBV11-2 to TRBJ1-1; D is uncertain. CDR1 is SGHAT and CDR2 is FQNNGV in the germline V gene. The length of the CDR3 is 16 residues.

This clonotype was counted many times. The J gene is TRBJ2-6, the V gene TRBV4-1; D ambiguous. This CDR3 is built from 18 residues. In germline, CDR1 is MGHRA, CDR2 YSYEKL. V was trimmed by 1 base and J by 0 bases, leaving 13 bases between them. CDR3 sequence: CASSQAVTGNSGANVLTF. Written as DNA, the CDR3 is TGCGCCAGCAGCCAAGCAGTTACGGGTAACTCTGGGGCCAACGTCCTGACTTTC.

On this clonotype itself: One base away lies a much larger clone, so this may be a sequencing read error. The genes are TRBV13 and TRBJ2-4; no clear D gene. The CDR3 runs 14 residues. V was cut by 5 bases and J by 0 bases, with 8 bases left in between. Germline CDR1 is PRHDT and CDR2 is FYEKMQ (reference sequence). The CDR3 loop reads CASSQREAKNIQYF. CDR3 coding DNA: TGTGCCAGCAGCCAAAGGGAAGCCAAAAACATTCAGTACTTC.

The V and J genes are TRBV29-1 and TRBJ1-3, with D hard to call. Germline-derived CDR1 and CDR2 are SQVTM and ANQGSEA. The ends were cut back, 7 bases at V and 6 bases at J, with 13 bases in the middle. The CDR3 runs 12 residues. The CDR3 sequence: CSAGEGKNTIYF. Written as DNA, the CDR3 is TGCAGCGCTGGGGAGGGTAAAAACACCATATATTTT.

This clonotype was detected a few times. Possible read error: a much larger clone is one base away. The V and J genes are TRBV5-4 and TRBJ2-7; 9 bases align to TRBD1. The CDR3 extends over 15 amino acids. Germline V gives CDR1 SGHNT, CDR2 YYREEE (reference sequence). The V and J ends lost 4 bases and 0 bases, in that order; junction bases with no gene match: 5. The CDR3 coding sequence is TGTGCCAGCAGCGAGTCGACAGGGGGCTCCTACGAGCAGTACTTC. Protein: CASSESTGGSYEQYF.

For this clonotype: The junction does not match germline at one end; this may be a read error. The CDR3 sequence: CASRGHTWDEQYF. The CDR3 bases are TGTGCCAGCAGGGGACACACTTGGGACGAACAGTACTTC. The chain carries TRBV6-5 and TRBJ2-7; TRBD1 might be the D (6 bases). This CDR3 spans 13 amino acids. Germline V CDR1 and CDR2: MNHEY, SVGAGI.

About this clonotype itself: The CDR3 end shows no conserved phenylalanine or tryptophan, and so a read error is likely. This sequence joins TRBV11-3 and TRBJ2-5; possibly TRBD2 for D (6 bases). V was clipped by 0 bases and J by 10 bases, with 21 bases between them. The CDR3 length is 16 residues. Germline CDR1 is SGHNT and CDR2 is YENEEA. CDR3 region: CASSLDPLSGWINQYL. DNA for the CDR3: TGTGCCAGCAGCTTAGATCCTTTGAGCGGGTGGATTAACCAGTACCTC.